This TCR beta chain was sequenced during a study of PD-1 blockade in classical Hodgkin lymphoma. Broader study findings: Patients with a complete response exhibited baseline diversity comparable to newly diagnosed patients. The CD4+ diversity rise by C4D1 was clearest in complete responders.

V dropped 0 bases and J dropped 7 bases, with 12 bases sitting between them. CDR3 length equals 15 residues. The germline V gene has CDR1 LGHNA and CDR2 YSLEER. About this clone: Its antigen is still unknown.

Time point noted: cycle 4 day 1 (C4D1), after more than five weeks of nivolumab. After autologous stem cell transplantation all patients relapsed, and prior brentuximab vedotin exposure differed between cohorts. TCRdb's table, derived via immunoSEQ multiplex PCR, lists solely in-frame clones and lacks some. Found here are 30,000 to 50,000 clones, over 65% of them singletons; the top ten hold about 9.1%. The source was peripheral blood mononuclear cells (PBMCs), collected before the fourth cycle of nivolumab. This receptor was identified in a human donor with classical Hodgkin lymphoma. V is TRBV4-3 and J is TRBJ2-2; tentative D call: TRBD2 (7 bases). CDR3 bases: TGCGCCAGCAGCCAAGAAGGGGGGGGAGTCGGGGAGCTGTTTTTT. Its translation is CASSQEGGGVGELFF.